The present entry profiles one TCR beta chain with its context. This CDR3 has 12 amino acids. CDR1 and CDR2 (germline): SGHTA, FQGTGA. Trimming at V came to 5 bases and at J to 3 bases, leaving 0 bases not matched to a gene. The source of the sample is a study of shared clonotypes between healthy human individuals. Profiling relied on immunoSEQ multiplex PCR, and the TCRdb table lists in-frame clones only, not all of them. The sample carries under 600,000 clones, roughly 79% recorded once. Sequencing used PBMCs. The receptor was derived from a middle-aged woman in good health. Some clones in this sample may be carry-over from other donors' samples. This chain links TRBV7-3 with TRBJ1-1; 7 bases align to TRBD1. CDR3: CASSGQDTEAFF. The CDR3 nucleotides read TGTGCCAGCAGCGGACAGGACACTGAAGCTTTCTTT.